This T cell receptor beta chain was identified during a study of cytomegalovirus exposure and HLA in healthy donors. The germline CDR1 and CDR2 sequences are MGHRA and YSYEKL. The CDR3 has 17 amino acids. Deletions cut 0 bases from V and 2 bases from J, with 13 bases between. Use of 60 Vbeta and 13 Jbeta primers characterized the PCR. TCRdb's table, derived via immunoSEQ multiplex PCR, lists solely in-frame clones and lacks some. This table holds about 200,000 clones. The specimen sequenced was PBMCs. This TCR came from a boy younger than 18 in good health and CMV-seronegative. The chain has TRBV4-1 and TRBJ2-2; possibly TRBD2 for D (5 bases). The CDR3 DNA reads as TGCGCCAGCAGCCAAGATCGTCTAGGACTCAACACCGGGGAGCTGTTTTTT. It yields the protein CASSQDRLGLNTGELFF.